This T cell receptor beta chain was recorded in a study of blood T cell repertoires in COVID-19. Study-level information: From the United States, Italy and Spain came samples of acute and convalescent COVID-19.

CDR1 is SGDLS and CDR2 is YYNGEE in the germline V gene. This CDR3 is built from 17 residues. After removal of 0 bases from V and 7 bases from J, the junction contained 12 bases not matched to a gene. Repertoires were generated with immunoSEQ multiplex PCR, while TCRdb's copy carries only in-frame clones and drops some. The sample shows 150,000 or so clones, less than 85% of them seen only once. Participant-given clinical history determined each cohort assignment. Each recovered donor of Cohort 3 presented with two negative PCRs, clearance, or symptom resolution. Sequencing was carried out using PBMCs or T cells enriched from blood (not recorded which). The chain recombines TRBV9 with TRBJ2-1; 8 bases agree with TRBD2. The TCR comes from a woman aged 45-65 years who had recovered from COVID-19. Here the CDR3 DNA reads TGTGCCAGCAGCGTAGTGGGAAGCGGGGGCCCTCGTAATGAGCAGTTCTTC. Protein sequence: CASSVVGSGGPRNEQFF.